This is a list of T cell receptor beta chains from one sample in a study. TCRdb re-called the 5' RACE reads through MiXCR, storing one row per CDR3 protein. The table records about 40,000 distinct CDR3 sequences, approximately 17% of them present only once. The sequenced sample consisted of naive CD4+ T cells sorted from a lymph node. The receptors were gathered from a female donor with breast cancer. CDR3s include the opening cysteine and the closing phenylalanine or tryptophan. The D gene is left open where the match is weak. Part of the rows lack a size; the others show once, few, many or a class for expanded clones.

>TRBJ2-7|TRBV6-1|few|NA
TGTGCCAGCAGTCGGAACGAGCAGTACTTC
CASSRNEQYF
>TRBJ1-6|TRBV20-1|many|NA
TGCAGTGCTAGCCCTCCTACAGGGAACGATTCACCCCTCCACTTT
CSASPPTGNDSPLHF
>TRBJ2-1|TRBV5-1|many|NA
TGCGCCAGCAGCTCCGGGTCCTCCAATGAGCAGTTCTTC
CASSSGSSNEQFF
>TRBJ2-3|TRBV5-1|NA|NA
TGCGCCAGCAGCTCGTCAGGGACAGATACGCAGTATTTT
CASSSSGTDTQYF
>TRBJ1-2|TRBV4-3|many|TRBD1
TGCGCCAGCAGCCAAGAACACCGACAGGGCAACTATGGCTACACCTTC
CASSQEHRQGNYGYTF
>TRBJ2-1|TRBV6-1|NA|NA
TGTGCCAGCAGTGATACTAGTAAGGATGAGCAGTTCTTC
CASSDTSKDEQFF
>TRBJ2-7|TRBV29-1|many|NA
TGCAGCGTTGAAGTAGGCTACGAGCAGTACTTC
CSVEVGYEQYF
>TRBJ1-1|TRBV18|few|NA
TGTGCCAGCTCACCACCGGGGGCAAGGGCTGAAGCTTTCTTT
CASSPPGARAEAFF
>TRBJ1-1|TRBV5-1|few|NA
TGCGCCAGCAGCGGGGGCGGGGGAATGAACACTGAAGCTTTCTTT
CASSGGGGMNTEAFF
>TRBJ2-1|TRBV6-1|many|NA
TGTGCCAGCAGTGAGCCGGGGCCATACAATGAGCAGTTCTTC
CASSEPGPYNEQFF